Each of the 8 T cell receptor beta chains below was sequenced from the same sample in a study of cytomegalovirus exposure and HLA in healthy donors. The primer mix had 60 Vbeta and 13 Jbeta primers. Assay used: immunoSEQ multiplex PCR; TCRdb lists only in-frame clones, some missing. The sample consists of about 190,000 clones, roughly four fifths of them appearing once. The material sequenced was PBMCs. The source is a man aged 50-59 years in good health and CMV-seronegative.

V usage is TRBV18 and J usage is TRBJ2-7; 9 positions match TRBD2. This CDR3 region has 15 residues. The V segment lost 0 bases and the J segment 2 bases; nucleotides outside the gene matches: 2. The germline V gene encodes CDR1 KGHSH and CDR2 LQKENI. The chain's CDR3 is CASSPPASGAYEQYF. CDR3 sequence (DNA): TGTGCCAGCTCACCACCGGCTAGCGGGGCCTACGAGCAGTACTTC.

This clone has only a few counts. The chain recombines TRBV4-3 with TRBJ2-2; weak D call: TRBD1 (6 bases). The germline CDR1 and CDR2 sequences are LGHNA and YSLEER. Between the trimmed V and J ends, which lost 4 bases and 6 bases, there was a span of 9 bases. The CDR3 spans 13 residues. The CDR3: CASSPQGAGELFF. The CDR3 nucleotides are TGCGCCAGCAGCCCACAGGGAGCCGGGGAGCTGTTTTTT.

Of note for this clone: Other nucleotide sequences in the sample specify the same CDR3. This sequence joins TRBV18 and TRBJ1-1; 8 bases fit TRBD1. The CDR3 covers 14 residues. Unmatched junction bases numbered 6, after V lost 6 bases and J lost 3 bases. Per the germline V gene, CDR1 is KGHSH and CDR2 is LQKENI. CDR3 nucleotides: TGTGCCAGCTCTCGAGGACAGGGAGACACTGAAGCTTTCTTT. This translates into CASSRGQGDTEAFF.

V and J are TRBV19 and TRBJ2-7; 10 nucleotides align to TRBD1. V shed 4 bases and J 0 bases; nucleotides not matched to a gene: 9. CDR1 is LNHDA and CDR2 is SQIVND in the germline V gene (reference sequence). The CDR3 has 17 residues. Here the CDR3 DNA reads TGTGCCAGTAGTACCGGGGACAGGGGAATCCCCTCCTACGAGCAGTACTTC. This translates into CASSTGDRGIPSYEQYF.

The chain links TRBV18 to TRBJ1-2; perhaps TRBD1 as D (5 bases). The CDR3 totals 14 residues. The V gene's germline CDR1 is KGHSH and CDR2 LQKENI. The V end was cut by 1 base, the J end by 7 bases, with 13 bases between. This CDR3 reads CASSPRAGYGGYTF. CDR3 nucleotide sequence: TGTGCCAGCTCACCACGGGCAGGGTATGGTGGCTACACCTTC.

The chain recombines TRBV9 with TRBJ2-7; maybe TRBD2 (5 bases). The V gene's germline CDR1 is SGDLS and CDR2 YYNGEE. Deletions cut 4 bases from V and 3 bases from J, with 14 bases between. The length of the CDR3 is 14 residues. The CDR3, as DNA: TGTGCCAGCAGCACGGGGAGTGAACACTACGAGCAGTACTTC. The encoded protein is CASSTGSEHYEQYF.

The genes are TRBV11-2 and TRBJ2-5; tentative D call: TRBD2 (5 bases). The V gene lost 1 base and the J gene lost 4 bases, with 10 bases spanning the gap. The CDR3 covers 14 residues. The germline gives CDR1 SGHAT, CDR2 FQNNGV. This CDR3 reads CASSLVLVGETQYF. CDR3 coding DNA: TGTGCCAGCAGCTTAGTACTAGTCGGAGAGACCCAGTACTTC.

This clone is a singleton in its sample. V gene TRBV7-3 combines with J gene TRBJ2-3, with D perhaps matching TRBD1 (5 bases). The germline V and J ends were trimmed by 1 base and 5 bases, with 13 bases remaining between them. This CDR3 comprises 15 residues. From germline, CDR1 is SGHTA and CDR2 FQGTGA. The CDR3 protein is CASSLNGQGRDTQYF. In DNA form, the CDR3 reads TGTGCCAGCAGCTTAAACGGTCAGGGAAGAGATACGCAGTATTTT.